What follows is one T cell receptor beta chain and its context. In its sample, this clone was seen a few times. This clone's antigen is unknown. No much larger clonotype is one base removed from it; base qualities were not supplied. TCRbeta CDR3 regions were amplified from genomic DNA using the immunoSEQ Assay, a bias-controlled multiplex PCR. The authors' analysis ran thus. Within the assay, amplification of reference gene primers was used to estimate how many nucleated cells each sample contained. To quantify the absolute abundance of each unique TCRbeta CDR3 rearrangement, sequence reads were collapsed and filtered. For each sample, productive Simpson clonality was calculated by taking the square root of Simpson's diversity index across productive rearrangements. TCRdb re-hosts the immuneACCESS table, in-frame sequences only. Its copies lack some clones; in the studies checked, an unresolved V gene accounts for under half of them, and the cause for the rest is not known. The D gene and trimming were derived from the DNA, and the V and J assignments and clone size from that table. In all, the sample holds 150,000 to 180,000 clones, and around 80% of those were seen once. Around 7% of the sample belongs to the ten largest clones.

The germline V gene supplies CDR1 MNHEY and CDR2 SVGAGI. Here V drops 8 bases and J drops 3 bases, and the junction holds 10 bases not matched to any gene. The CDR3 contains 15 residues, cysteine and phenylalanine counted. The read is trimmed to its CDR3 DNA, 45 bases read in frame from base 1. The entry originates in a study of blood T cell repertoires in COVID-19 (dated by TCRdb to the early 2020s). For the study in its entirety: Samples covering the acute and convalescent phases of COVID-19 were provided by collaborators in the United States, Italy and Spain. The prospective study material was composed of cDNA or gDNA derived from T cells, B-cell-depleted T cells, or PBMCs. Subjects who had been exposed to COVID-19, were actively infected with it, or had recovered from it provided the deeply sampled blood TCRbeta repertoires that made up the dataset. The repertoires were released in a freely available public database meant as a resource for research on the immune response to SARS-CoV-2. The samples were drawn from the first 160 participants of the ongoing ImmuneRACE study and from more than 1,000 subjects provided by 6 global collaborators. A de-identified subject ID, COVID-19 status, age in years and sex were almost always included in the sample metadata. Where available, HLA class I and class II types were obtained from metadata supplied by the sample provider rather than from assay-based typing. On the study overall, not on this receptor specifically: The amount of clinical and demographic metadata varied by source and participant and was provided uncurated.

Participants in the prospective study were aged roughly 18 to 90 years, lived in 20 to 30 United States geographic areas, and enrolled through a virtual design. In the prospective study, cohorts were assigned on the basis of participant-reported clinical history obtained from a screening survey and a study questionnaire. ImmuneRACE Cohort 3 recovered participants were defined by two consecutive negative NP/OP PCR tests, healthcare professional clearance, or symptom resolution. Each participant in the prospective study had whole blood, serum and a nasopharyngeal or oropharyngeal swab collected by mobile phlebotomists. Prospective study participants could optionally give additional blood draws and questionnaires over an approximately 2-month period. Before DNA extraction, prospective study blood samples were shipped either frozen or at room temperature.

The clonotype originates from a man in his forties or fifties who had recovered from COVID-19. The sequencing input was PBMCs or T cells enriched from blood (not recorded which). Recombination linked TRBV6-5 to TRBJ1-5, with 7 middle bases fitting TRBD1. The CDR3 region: CASRSTGQINQPQHF. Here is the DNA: TGTGCCAGCCGCTCGACGGGACAGATCAATCAGCCCCAGCATTTT.